This TCR beta chain was captured by sequencing in a study of shared clonotypes between healthy human individuals. Measured with immunoSEQ multiplex PCR; TCRdb has only the in-frame clones, and not every one. The table shows 550,000 to 800,000 clones, with around 67% occurring only once. Looked up from germline, CDR1 is MDHEN and CDR2 is SYDVKM. With 9 bases removed from V and 2 bases from J, the gap between germline ends came to 14 bases. CDR3 length: 13 residues. The clonotype comes from a woman aged 25 to 45 in good health. The V and J genes are TRBV28 and TRBJ2-7; D gene ambiguous. The sample taken for sequencing was memory CD4+ T cells sorted from blood. The subset is: CD45RA-negative fraction. The CDR3 bases are TGTGCCAGGCCCCGAAGAGGTCCCTACGAGCAGTACTTC. It encodes CARPRRGPYEQYF. Variable domain in full (rest from reference TRBV28 and TRBJ2-7): DVKVTQSSRYLVKRTGEKVFLECVQDMDHENMFWYRQDPGLGLRLIYFSYDVKMKEKGDIPEGYSVSREKKERFSLILESASTNQTSMYLCARPRRGPYEQYFGPGTRLTVT.